The 24 T cell receptor beta chains reported below all come from one sample, sequenced in a study of T cells in tumors after PD-1 blockade. Sequencing was performed with immunoSEQ multiplex PCR; in TCRdb, only in-frame clones are kept and a portion is missing. The repertoire holds about 63,000 clones, with approximately 74% as singletons. The source material was PBMCs, sampled after anti-PD-1 treatment. The origin of the receptors is a human donor with basal cell carcinoma.

V and J are TRBV27 and TRBJ1-1, with 7 bases matching TRBD1. The germline CDR1 and CDR2 sequences are MNHEY and SMNVEV (reference sequence). This CDR3 contains 20 residues. Trimming at V came to 0 bases and at J to 0 bases, leaving 16 bases not matched to a gene. The CDR3 protein is CASSLSWRQGVRSLNTEAFF. CDR3 DNA: TGTGCCAGCAGTTTATCGTGGAGACAGGGAGTAAGAAGCTTGAACACTGAAGCTTTCTTT.

CDR3 residues: CASSSRGIRTEAFF. In DNA, the CDR3 is TGTGCCAGCAGTTCCAGGGGGATAAGGACTGAAGCTTTCTTT. The chain joins TRBV27 to TRBJ1-1, with 7 bases lining up with TRBD1. This CDR3 has 14 amino acids. V was pared by 4 bases and J by 5 bases, with 7 bases of the junction left unmatched. The germline CDR1 and CDR2 sequences are MNHEY and SMNVEV (reference sequence).

The chain is built from TRBV5-1 and TRBJ2-3, with TRBD2 matching 9 bases. J lost 6 bases, V lost 0 bases, and 8 bases had no gene match. The germline CDR1 and CDR2 sequences are SGHRS and YFSETQ. This CDR3 has 16 amino acids. The chain's CDR3 is CASSLASSGGKDTQYF. The CDR3 DNA reads as TGCGCCAGCAGCTTGGCTAGTAGCGGGGGAAAGGATACGCAGTATTTT.

With respect to this clone: The sample has other DNA sequences that encode this CDR3 too. The chain couples TRBV19 to TRBJ2-2; D gene ambiguous. The CDR3 consists of 15 residues. CDR1 is LNHDA and CDR2 is SQIVND in the germline V gene (reference sequence). The V gene lost 1 base and the J gene lost 0 bases, with 6 bases spanning the gap. The CDR3 sequence: CASSIGGTNTGELFF. The CDR3 DNA follows: TGTGCCAGTAGTATAGGGGGTACGAACACCGGGGAGCTGTTTTTT.

This clone was picked up a small number of times. The J gene is TRBJ1-1, the V gene TRBV5-1, with 8 bases that match TRBD1. CDR3 length equals 15 residues. From germline, CDR1 is SGHRS and CDR2 YFSETQ. V lost 0 bases and J lost 7; bases outside the gene matches: 8. For the CDR3, the DNA is TGCGCCAGCAGCTTGGTAGCGACAGGGGAGGGTGAAGCTTTCTTT. Protein sequence: CASSLVATGEGEAFF.

The chain combines TRBV28 with TRBJ1-5, with 8 bases fitting TRBD1. The CDR3 loop spans 13 amino acids. Germline CDR1 MDHEN, CDR2 SYDVKM. The V segment lost 6 bases and the J segment 6 bases; nucleotides outside the gene matches: 4. The CDR3 DNA is TGTGCCAGCAGGACAGGGGAGGGTCAGCCCCAGCATTTT. The encoded protein is CASRTGEGQPQHF.

V and J are TRBV29-1 and TRBJ1-2; D is ambiguous. Trimming took 5 bases from V and 4 from J, leaving 5 bases between them. The CDR3 spans 10 residues. Germline V gene lookup returns CDR1 SQVTM and CDR2 ANQGSEA. CDR3: CSVNVYGYTF. CDR3 nucleotide sequence: TGCAGCGTTAACGTCTATGGCTACACCTTC. The full variable domain, with the rest looked up from reference TRBV29-1 and TRBJ1-2, is SAVISQKPSRDICQRGTSLTIQCQVDSQVTMMFWYRQQPGQSLTLIATANQGSEATYESGFVIDKFPISRPNLTFSTLTVSNMSPEDSSIYLCSVNVYGYTFGSGTRLTVV.

This clone was observed a few times. This chain uses TRBV19 with TRBJ1-2; D might be TRBD1 (6 bases). Trimming took 5 bases from V and 4 from J, leaving 14 bases between them. In germline, CDR1 is LNHDA, CDR2 SQIVND (reference sequence). CDR3 length: 14 residues. CDR3 in DNA: TGTGCCAGTAGTGAGTCAGGGGACACCTATGGCTACACCTTC. Its protein product is CASSESGDTYGYTF.

V is TRBV30 and J is TRBJ1-4; 9 bases are shared with TRBD1. Germline CDR1 GTSNPN, CDR2 SVGIG (reference sequence). This CDR3 contains 14 residues. With 4 bases clipped from V and 12 bases from J, the junction kept 12 bases outside the gene matches. This CDR3 reads CAWTSTGTGKELFF. The CDR3 region has the DNA TGTGCCTGGACCTCAACCGGGACAGGGAAAGAACTGTTTTTT.

The chain employs TRBV6-5 and TRBJ1-2, with 7 bases fitting TRBD1. The CDR3 has 15 residues. V shed 7 bases and J 4 bases; nucleotides not matched to a gene: 12. Germline CDR1 and CDR2: MNHEY and SVGAGI. CDR3 nucleotide sequence: TGTGCCAGCACCTCGATAGGGACAGCCCGCTATGGCTACACCTTC. Protein product: CASTSIGTARYGYTF.

This chain joins TRBV10-3 and TRBJ2-5; D remains ambiguous. Germline values: CDR1 ENHRY, CDR2 SYGVKD. The CDR3 has 13 amino acids. Trimming left V 6 bases short and J 2 bases short, with 10 bases between. The DNA of the CDR3 is TGTGCCATCAGGGCCGTACAACAAGAGACCCAGTACTTC. Translated, it gives CAIRAVQQETQYF.

The chain combines TRBV19 with TRBJ2-2; TRBD2 is a possible D gene (6 bases). Trimming left V 3 bases short and J 2 bases short, with 10 bases between. The CDR3 runs 15 residues. CDR1 is LNHDA and CDR2 is SQIVND in the germline V gene (reference sequence). DNA for the CDR3: TGTGCCAGTAGTATCGGCGGGATTAACACCGGGGAGCTGTTTTTT. It encodes CASSIGGINTGELFF. Full variable domain (missing parts from reference TRBV19 and TRBJ2-2): DGGITQSPKYLFRKEGQNVTLSCEQNLNHDAMYWYRQDPGQGLRLIYYSQIVNDFQKGDIAEGYSVSREKKESFPLTVTSAQKNPTAFYLCASSIGGINTGELFFGEGSRLTVL.

The gene calls are TRBV6-1 and TRBJ1-2, with D perhaps matching TRBD1 (5 bases). V lost 1 base and J lost 6, with 9 bases in between. CDR3 length: 13 residues. Germline CDR1 MNHNS, CDR2 SASEGT. For the CDR3, the DNA is TGTGCCAGCAGTGAAGGAGGGGAAGATGGCTACACCTTC. It translates to CASSEGGEDGYTF.

This clone was seen a single time. V usage is TRBV5-1 and J usage is TRBJ2-3; D tentatively fits TRBD1 or TRBD2 (6 bases each). From germline, CDR1 is SGHRS and CDR2 YFSETQ. The length of the CDR3 is 14 residues. Trimming cost V 0 bases and J 4 bases, with 9 bases left between them. The CDR3 DNA follows: TGCGCCAGCAGCTTGGAGGGGGGAGCAGATACGCAGTATTTT. Its protein product is CASSLEGGADTQYF.

This chain uses TRBV7-2 with TRBJ1-5, with D maybe TRBD1 (5 bases). Trimming removed 5 bases from V and 3 bases from J, with 17 bases in between. The CDR3 is 16 amino acids. CDR1 is SGHTA and CDR2 is FQGNSA in the germline V gene. The CDR3 sequence: CASSTGREGSNQPQHF. The CDR3 nucleotides are TGTGCCAGCAGCACAGGACGGGAGGGGTCCAATCAGCCCCAGCATTTT.

The gene calls are TRBV15 and TRBJ1-4; perhaps TRBD1 as D (6 bases). Trimming shortened V by 0 bases and J by 8 bases, and 13 bases separated the two germline ends. The germline gives CDR1 LNHNV, CDR2 YYDKDF (reference sequence). The CDR3 length is 15 residues. CDR3 region: CATSRDWGAGEKLFF. CDR3 nucleotides: TGTGCCACCAGCAGAGATTGGGGGGCTGGGGAAAAACTGTTTTTT.

The V and J genes are TRBV12-3 or TRBV12-4 and TRBJ1-2; unclear D gene. The V gene lost 3 bases and the J gene lost 0 bases, with 5 bases spanning the gap. This CDR3 comprises 13 residues. The CDR3 loop is CASSFGANYGYTF. DNA for the CDR3: TGTGCCAGCAGTTTTGGTGCTAACTATGGCTACACCTTC.

V is TRBV29-1 and J is TRBJ2-1; 7 nucleotides line up with TRBD2. V trimming: 1 base; J trimming: 3 bases; junction bases outside the gene matches: 15. CDR1 is SQVTM and CDR2 is ANQGSEA in the germline V gene. This CDR3 region has 18 residues. CDR3 region: CSVEGWEGREGSYNEQFF. The CDR3 DNA sequence: TGCAGCGTTGAAGGATGGGAAGGGAGGGAAGGTAGCTACAATGAGCAGTTCTTC.

This chain joins TRBV2 and TRBJ2-7; 10 bases fit TRBD2. The V segment lost 2 bases and the J segment 6 bases; nucleotides outside the gene matches: 7. CDR3 length: 15 residues. The germline gives CDR1 SNHLY, CDR2 FYNNEI. The DNA for the CDR3 is TGTGCCAGCAGTGAACGGAGCGGGGGGGCTTTCGAGCAGTACTTC. As protein: CASSERSGGAFEQYF.

This chain joins TRBV5-1 and TRBJ2-1, with a tentative D call TRBD2 (6 bases). Trimming removed 4 bases from V and 8 bases from J, with 13 bases in between. From germline, CDR1 is SGHRS and CDR2 YFSETQ. CDR3 length equals 13 residues. The CDR3 coding sequence is TGCGCCAGCAGCCCGGGACTTCACTATGAGCAGTTCTTC. Amino acid sequence: CASSPGLHYEQFF. The variable domain in full, completed from reference TRBV5-1 and TRBJ2-1, reads KAGVTQTPRYLIKTRGQQVTLSCSPISGHRSVSWYQQTPGQGLQFLFEYFSETQRNKGNFPGRFSGRQFSNSRSEMNVSTLELGDSALYLCASSPGLHYEQFFGPGTRLTVL.

The rearrangement joins TRBV7-6 to TRBJ2-3, with D hard to call. The V end lost 1 base, the J end lost 1 base, and 6 bases lay between the germline ends. The CDR3 runs 14 residues. Per germline, CDR1 SGHVS and CDR2 FNYEAQ. CDR3 sequence (DNA): TGTGCCAGCAGCTTAGGTGCCGGCACAGATACGCAGTATTTT. Protein sequence: CASSLGAGTDTQYF.

This chain links TRBV7-9 with TRBJ2-7; D not certain. The ends were cut back, 3 bases at V and 3 bases at J, with 9 bases in the middle. The CDR3 length is 13 residues. Germline V CDR1 and CDR2: SEHNR, FQNEAQ (reference sequence). The CDR3: CASSFGSNYEQYF. CDR3 coding DNA: TGTGCCAGCAGCTTCGGCAGCAACTACGAGCAGTACTTC.

The gene calls are TRBV19 and TRBJ1-1, with D unclear. The CDR3 length is 11 residues. V was shortened by 4 bases and J by 10 bases, with 10 bases between the two germline ends. Germline lookup yields CDR1 LNHDA and CDR2 SQIVND (reference sequence). Here the CDR3 reads CASSTPRGAFF. The DNA for the CDR3 is TGTGCCAGTAGTACCCCTCGAGGAGCTTTCTTT.

This chain uses TRBV5-6 with TRBJ1-6; D is undetermined. The CDR3 length is 19 residues. V gave up 2 bases and J gave up 3 bases, with 21 bases separating them. Looked up from germline, CDR1 is SGHDT and CDR2 is YYEEEE. CDR3 region: CASSFLRTVKEYYNSPLHF. Here the CDR3 DNA reads TGTGCCAGCAGCTTTTTACGGACGGTGAAGGAATACTATAATTCACCCCTCCACTTT. Looking up the rest from reference TRBV5-6 and TRBJ1-6 gives the full variable domain: DAGVTQSPTHLIKTRGQQVTLRCSPKSGHDTVSWYQQALGQGPQFIFQYYEEEERQRGNFPDRFSGHQFPNYSSELNVNALLLGDSALYLCASSFLRTVKEYYNSPLHFGNGTRLTVT.